This T cell receptor beta chain was sequenced in a study of cytotoxic CD8 clonotypes in ibrutinib-treated CLL. Broader study findings: Clonality increased at ibrutinib response and stayed stable in sustained remission. At progression, however, it fell back toward baseline. With treatment, public clonotypes, which were uncommon, either contracted or remained stable. Pretreatment clonality was elevated relative to age-matched healthy donors and paralleled circulating CD8+ T-cell counts.

As for this clone: Its antigen is as yet unknown.

Generated by immunoSEQ multiplex PCR, the TCRdb table keeps only in-frame clones and is missing some. The sample holds some 300,000 clones, about 77% seen once. V shed 2 bases and J 9 bases; nucleotides not matched to a gene: 8. This CDR3 region has 15 residues. CDR1 is SGHDT, CDR2 YYEEEE, per germline. The sequence derives from a human donor with chronic lymphocytic leukemia. The gene calls are TRBV5-6 and TRBJ2-1; 10 nucleotides match TRBD2. The input for sequencing was PBMCs, taken before ibrutinib treatment. DNA of the CDR3: TGTGCCAGCAGCTTAGTTCTAGCGGGAGTGGGTGAGCAGTTCTTC. Protein: CASSLVLAGVGEQFF.